The clone carrying this TCR beta chain was found a few times. Antigen unknown. This record belongs to a study of T cell repertoires in cytomegalovirus infection. Turning to the study itself: An indication of both CMV infection and matching HLA type came from public TCR beta signatures. The study's findings and limits: CMV carriers having the relevant HLA were flagged by cumulative public TCR beta family frequency.

Germline V gene sequence: CDR1 SQVTM, CDR2 ANQGSEA. Trimming took off 6 bases at V and 9 bases at J, with 15 bases between the two ends. CDR3 length equals 12 residues. MiXCR, applied by TCRdb to the reads, yields one record per CDR3 protein. The data hold around 550,000 distinct CDR3 sequences, with 26% observed a single time. The chain is built from TRBV29-1 and TRBJ2-1, with D hard to call. This receptor was identified in a human donor in good health (CMV status not recorded). Some clones in this sample may be carry-over from other donors' samples. Specimen: PBMCs. CDR3 residues: CSVNLQVGEQFF. The CDR3 DNA reads as TGCAGCGTCAATCTTCAGGTGGGTGAGCAGTTCTTC.